This TCR beta chain was profiled in a study of T cell responses to AZD1222 COVID-19 vaccine. Study results and limitations: The study identified only a handful of AZD1222 recipients as seropositive at baseline. The sample set comprised mostly white British donors with more females, and clonal diversity was possibly underestimated. Vaccine-associated CD4 TCRs ranged over spike, dominating at 160-218 and 743-854.

The CDR3 totals 13 residues. CDR1 and CDR2 from the germline V gene are SQVTM and ANQGSEA. V lost 4 bases to trimming and J lost 12 bases; unmatched junction nucleotides: 11. Profiled with immunoSEQ multiplex PCR; TCRdb holds only in-frame clones, not every one. Altogether under 170,000 clones are present, roughly 90% being singletons, with the ten largest covering about 3.6%. As concerns this clone: Its cognate antigen is unknown.

This clonotype was obtained from an adult who received the AZD1222 COVID-19 vaccine. The rearrangement links TRBV29-1 to TRBJ2-1, with 8 bases fitting TRBD1. The source was peripheral blood, collected 28 days after the second AZD1222 dose. The CDR3 here is CSVGQGAVLVQFF. The CDR3 DNA sequence: TGCAGCGTTGGGCAGGGGGCGGTTTTAGTGCAGTTCTTC.